This T cell receptor beta chain was identified during a study of T cell responses to AZD1222 COVID-19 vaccine. Study observations and caveats: Spike-specific TCR breadth and depth rose after two AZD1222 doses. White British donors predominated, females outnumbered males, and clonal diversity was possibly underestimated. Repertoires were obtained solely post-peak T cell response.

Only in-frame clones appear in the TCRdb table, and some are missing; sequencing was by immunoSEQ multiplex PCR. This sample has around 150,000 clones; 85% occur once, and the top ten carry 7.9%. On this clone: The antigen is undetermined.

CDR1 is KGHSH, CDR2 LQKENI, per germline. The CDR3 length is 15 residues. Trimming removed 6 bases at V and 5 bases at J, with 17 bases between. Source: peripheral blood, taken 28 days after the second dose of the MenACWY control vaccine. This TCR derives from an adult who received the MenACWY meningococcal vaccine as a control. This chain links TRBV18 with TRBJ1-5; tentatively, D is TRBD1 (5 bases). This CDR3 reads CASSLNLGTDQPQHF. As DNA, the CDR3 is TGTGCCAGCTCCCTTAATTTGGGGACTGATCAGCCCCAGCATTTT.